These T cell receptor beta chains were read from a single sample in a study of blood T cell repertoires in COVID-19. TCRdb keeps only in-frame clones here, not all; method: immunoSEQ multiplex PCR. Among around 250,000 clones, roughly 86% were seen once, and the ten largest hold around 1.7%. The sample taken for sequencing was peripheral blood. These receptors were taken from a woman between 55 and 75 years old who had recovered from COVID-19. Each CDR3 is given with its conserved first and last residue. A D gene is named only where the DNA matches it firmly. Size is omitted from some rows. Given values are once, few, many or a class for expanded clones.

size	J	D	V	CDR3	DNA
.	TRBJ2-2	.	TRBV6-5	CASISPNTGELFF	TGTGCCAGCATCTCCCCGAACACCGGGGAGCTGTTTTTT
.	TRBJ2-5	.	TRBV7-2	CASSLAVRGGTQYF	TGTGCCAGCAGCTTAGCGGTTAGGGGAGGGACCCAGTACTTC
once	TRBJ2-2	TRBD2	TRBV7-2	CASSSRGGANGELFF	TGTGCCAGCAGCTCCCGGGGAGGGGCGAACGGGGAGCTGTTTTTT
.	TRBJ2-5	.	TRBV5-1	CASSLARSYQETQYF	TGCGCCAGCAGCTTGGCCCGTAGCTATCAAGAGACCCAGTACTTC
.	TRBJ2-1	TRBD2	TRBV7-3	CASSTYSGGPYNEQFF	TGTGCCAGCAGCACCTACAGCGGGGGGCCCTACAATGAGCAGTTCTTC
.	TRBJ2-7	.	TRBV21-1	CASSKAGWGTEETYEQYF	TGTGCCAGCAGCAAAGCCGGCTGGGGGACAGAAGAAACCTACGAGCAGTACTTC
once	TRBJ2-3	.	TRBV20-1	CSARGHTQYF	TGCAGTGCTAGAGGGCATACGCAGTATTTT
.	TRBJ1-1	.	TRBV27	CASSLGGWAPNTEAFF	TGTGCCAGCAGTTTAGGGGGGTGGGCCCCAAACACTGAAGCTTTCTTT
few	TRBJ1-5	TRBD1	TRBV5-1	CASSPGQGNQPQHF	TGCGCCAGCAGCCCAGGACAGGGGAATCAGCCCCAGCATTTT
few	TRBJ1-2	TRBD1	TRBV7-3	CASSLMPTGHGYTF	TGTGCCAGCAGCCTGATGCCGACAGGGCATGGCTACACCTTC
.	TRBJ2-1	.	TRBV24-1	CATSDASKPYNEQFF	TGTGCCACCAGTGATGCGTCCAAGCCCTACAATGAGCAGTTCTTC
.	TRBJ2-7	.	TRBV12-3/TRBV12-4	CASTTRLSEQYF	TGTGCCAGCACCACCCGGTTAAGCGAGCAGTACTTC
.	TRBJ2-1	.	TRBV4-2	CASSQTPGTFAHNEQFF	TGTGCCAGCAGCCAGACCCCCGGGACTTTTGCTCACAATGAGCAGTTCTTC
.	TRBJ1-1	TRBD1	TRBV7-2	CASSSARRQGGTEAFF	TGTGCCAGCAGCTCCGCGCGTCGACAGGGGGGTACTGAAGCTTTCTTT
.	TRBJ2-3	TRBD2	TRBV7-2	CASSLATSGVTDTQYF	TGTGCCAGCAGCTTAGCGACTAGCGGGGTCACAGATACGCAGTATTTT
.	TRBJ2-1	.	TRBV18	CASSPRAPVSYNEQFF	TGTGCCAGCTCACCCCGAGCACCCGTTTCCTACAATGAGCAGTTCTTC
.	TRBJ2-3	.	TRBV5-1	CASIIGPGSVGTDTQYF	TGCGCCAGCATTATAGGGCCGGGGTCTGTGGGCACAGATACGCAGTATTTT
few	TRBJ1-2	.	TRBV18	CASSPSIPRGQFYGYTF	TGTGCCAGCTCACCAAGTATCCCTCGTGGACAGTTCTATGGCTACACCTTC
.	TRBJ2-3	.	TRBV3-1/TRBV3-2	CASSQEGSTDTQYF	TGTGCCAGCAGCCAAGAGGGCAGCACAGATACGCAGTATTTT
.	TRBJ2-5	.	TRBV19	CASSHNRDTSTETQYF	TGTGCCAGTAGTCACAACAGGGACACCTCAACGGAGACCCAGTACTTC
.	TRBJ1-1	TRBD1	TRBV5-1	CASSFQPGQHPKWTEAFF	TGCGCCAGCAGCTTCCAACCGGGACAGCACCCGAAATGGACTGAAGCTTTCTTT
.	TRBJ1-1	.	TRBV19	CASRQQGNTEAFF	TGTGCCAGTAGGCAACAGGGGAACACTGAAGCTTTCTTT
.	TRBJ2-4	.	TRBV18	CASSGGAGAAKNIQYF	TGTGCCAGCTCAGGTGGGGCAGGGGCGGCCAAAAACATTCAGTACTTC
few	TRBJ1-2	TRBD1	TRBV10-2	CASRAGTGGPRGYTF	TGCGCCAGCAGGGCCGGGACAGGGGGTCCACGAGGCTACACCTTC
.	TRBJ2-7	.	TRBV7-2	CASSLNRGMRRGIHEQYF	TGTGCCAGCAGCTTAAATCGGGGTATGAGACGGGGGATCCACGAGCAGTACTTC
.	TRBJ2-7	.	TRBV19	CASKRQGSTYEQYF	TGTGCCAGTAAAAGGCAGGGCTCTACCTACGAGCAGTACTTC
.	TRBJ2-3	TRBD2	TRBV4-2	CASSLTYTSGGRPGSTDTQYF	TGTGCCAGCAGCCTTACCTATACTAGCGGGGGGCGGCCGGGGAGCACAGATACGCAGTATTTT
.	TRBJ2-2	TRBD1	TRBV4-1	CASSQTSDRGAGELFF	TGCGCCAGCAGCCAAACCAGTGACAGGGGAGCCGGGGAGCTGTTTTTT
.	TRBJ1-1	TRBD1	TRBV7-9	CASSPQGGVSTEAFF	TGTGCCAGCAGCCCACAGGGGGGTGTGAGCACTGAAGCTTTCTTT
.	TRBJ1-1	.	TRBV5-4	CASSLRRGTNTEAFF	TGTGCCAGCAGCCTACGCAGGGGTACGAACACTGAAGCTTTCTTT
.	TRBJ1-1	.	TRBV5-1	CASSGEVSWNTEAFF	TGCGCCAGCAGCGGGGAGGTGAGTTGGAACACTGAAGCTTTCTTT
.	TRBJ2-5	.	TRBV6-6	CASSFQGGGETQYF	TGTGCCAGCAGTTTTCAAGGAGGAGGAGAGACCCAGTACTTC
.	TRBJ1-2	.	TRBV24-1	CATSDFDSYTF	TGTGCCACCAGTGACTTCGACAGCTACACCTTC
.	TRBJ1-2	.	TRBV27	CASSLTVSNYGYTF	TGTGCCAGCAGTCTAACCGTCTCGAACTATGGCTACACCTTC
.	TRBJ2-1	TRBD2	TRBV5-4	CASSLRLAGGFEQFF	TGTGCCAGCAGCCTTAGACTAGCGGGGGGGTTTGAGCAGTTCTTC
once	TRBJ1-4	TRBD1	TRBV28	CASSSWRQGEVEKLFF	TGTGCCAGCAGTTCCTGGCGACAGGGGGAGGTTGAAAAACTGTTTTTT
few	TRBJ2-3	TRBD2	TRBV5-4	CASSLGLAGGTDTQYF	TGTGCCAGCAGCTTGGGACTAGCGGGGGGGACAGATACGCAGTATTTT
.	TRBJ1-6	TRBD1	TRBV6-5	CASSYSGQGFVSPLHF	TGTGCCAGCAGTTACTCTGGACAGGGCTTTGTTTCACCCCTCCACTTT
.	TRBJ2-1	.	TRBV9	CASSVLIQDEQFF	TGTGCCAGCAGCGTATTGATACAGGATGAGCAGTTCTTC
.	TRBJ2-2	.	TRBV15	CATSRDRWDSNTGELFF	TGTGCCACCAGCAGAGATCGGTGGGACTCCAACACCGGGGAGCTGTTTTTT
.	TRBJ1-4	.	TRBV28	CASSRNGLPGGFF	TGTGCCAGCAGTAGAAACGGACTCCCCGGGGGGTTTTTT
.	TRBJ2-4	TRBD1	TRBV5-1	CASSSGQGRFAKNIQYF	TGCGCCAGCAGCTCGGGACAGGGGAGGTTTGCCAAAAACATTCAGTACTTC
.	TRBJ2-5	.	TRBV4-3	CASSHTSSETQYF	TGCGCCAGCAGCCATACTAGTTCAGAGACCCAGTACTTC
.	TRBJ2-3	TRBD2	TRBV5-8	CASSSGVAGGTDTQYF	TGTGCCAGCAGCTCCGGGGTAGCGGGGGGCACAGATACGCAGTATTTT
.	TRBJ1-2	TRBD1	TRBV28	CASKSAPGGLYGYTF	TGTGCCAGCAAGTCGGCACCAGGGGGCCTATATGGCTACACCTTC
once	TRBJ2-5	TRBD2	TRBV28	CASSLGAGDQETQYF	TGTGCCAGCAGTTTAGGAGCGGGGGACCAAGAGACCCAGTACTTC
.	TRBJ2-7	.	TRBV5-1	CASSRQVPYEQYF	TGCGCCAGCTCAAGACAGGTCCCCTACGAGCAGTACTTC
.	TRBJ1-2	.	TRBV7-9	CASSLRGPVRYGYTF	TGTGCCAGCAGCCTAAGAGGGCCAGTCCGGTATGGCTACACCTTC
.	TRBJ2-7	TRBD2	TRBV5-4	CASSLWGGDEQYF	TGTGCCAGCAGCTTGTGGGGAGGGGACGAGCAGTACTTC
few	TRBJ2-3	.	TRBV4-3	CASSQDRPGGTDTQYF	TGCGCCAGCAGCCAAGATAGGCCGGGTGGCACAGATACGCAGTATTTT
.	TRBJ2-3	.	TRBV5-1	CASISGPGSSTDTQYF	TGCGCCAGCATTTCCGGACCTGGGAGTAGCACAGATACGCAGTATTTT
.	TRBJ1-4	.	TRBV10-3	CAISVGRRGDEKLFF	TGTGCCATCAGTGTGGGGCGGAGGGGTGATGAAAAACTGTTTTTT
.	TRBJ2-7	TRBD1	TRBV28	CASRSGGTREQYF	TGTGCCAGCAGGTCAGGGGGAACCCGGGAGCAGTACTTC
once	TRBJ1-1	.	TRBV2	CASSSDTEAFF	TGTGCCAGCAGTTCGGACACTGAAGCTTTCTTT